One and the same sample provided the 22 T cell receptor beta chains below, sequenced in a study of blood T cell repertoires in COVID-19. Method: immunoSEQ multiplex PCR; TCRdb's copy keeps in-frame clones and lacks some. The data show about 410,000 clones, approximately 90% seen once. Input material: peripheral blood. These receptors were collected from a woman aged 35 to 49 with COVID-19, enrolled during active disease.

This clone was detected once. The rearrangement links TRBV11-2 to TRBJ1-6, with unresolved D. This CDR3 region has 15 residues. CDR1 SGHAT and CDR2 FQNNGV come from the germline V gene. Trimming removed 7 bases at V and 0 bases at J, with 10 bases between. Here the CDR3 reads CASTGVSSYNSPLHF. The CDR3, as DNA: TGTGCCAGCACCGGGGTGAGCTCCTATAATTCACCCCTCCACTTT. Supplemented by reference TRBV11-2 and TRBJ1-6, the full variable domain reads EAGVAQSPRYKIIEKRQSVAFWCNPISGHATLYWYQQILGQGPKLLIQFQNNGVVDDSQLPKDRFSAERLKGVDSTLKIQPAKLEDSAVYLCASTGVSSYNSPLHFGNGTRLTVT.

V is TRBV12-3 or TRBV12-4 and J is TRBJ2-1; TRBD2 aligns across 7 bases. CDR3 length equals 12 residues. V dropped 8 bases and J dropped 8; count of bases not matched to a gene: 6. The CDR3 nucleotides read TGTGCCAGCCGACCCCGGGGGGATGAGCAGTTCTTC. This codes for CASRPRGDEQFF.

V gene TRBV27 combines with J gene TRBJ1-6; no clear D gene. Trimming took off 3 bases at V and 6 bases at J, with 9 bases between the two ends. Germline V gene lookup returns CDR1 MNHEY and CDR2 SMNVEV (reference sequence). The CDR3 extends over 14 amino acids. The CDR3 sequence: CASSLTLTNSPLHF. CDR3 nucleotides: TGTGCCAGCAGTTTGACTCTCACTAATTCACCCCTCCACTTT.

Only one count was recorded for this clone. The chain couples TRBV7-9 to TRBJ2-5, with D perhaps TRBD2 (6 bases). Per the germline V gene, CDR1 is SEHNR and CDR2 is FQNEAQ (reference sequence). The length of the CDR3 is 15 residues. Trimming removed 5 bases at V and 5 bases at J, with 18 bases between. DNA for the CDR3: TGTGCCAGCAGCCCCCCGTTGCGGGGCGGGGAGACCCAGTACTTC. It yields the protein CASSPPLRGGETQYF.

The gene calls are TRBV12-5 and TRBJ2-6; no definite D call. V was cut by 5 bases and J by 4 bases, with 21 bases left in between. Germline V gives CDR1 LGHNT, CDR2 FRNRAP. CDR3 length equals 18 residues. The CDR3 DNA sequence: TGTGCTAGTGGTCCGCTTTTGGCACCCATGCGGGGGGCCAACGTCCTGACTTTC. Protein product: CASGPLLAPMRGANVLTF.

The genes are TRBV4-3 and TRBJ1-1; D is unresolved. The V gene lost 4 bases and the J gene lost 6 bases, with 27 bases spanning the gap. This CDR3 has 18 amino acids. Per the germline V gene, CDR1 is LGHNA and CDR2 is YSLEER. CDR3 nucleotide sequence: TGCGCCAGCAGCCTCCTATATGAGAGCGACCGGGGAAGGTCTGAAGCTTTCTTT. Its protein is CASSLLYESDRGRSEAFF.

The CDR3 DNA sequence: TGTGCCACCGGGGACAGGAGAAACACAGATACGCAGTATTTT. Its translation: CATGDRRNTDTQYF. The genes are TRBV19 and TRBJ2-3; 8 nucleotides match TRBD1. There are 14 residues in the CDR3. CDR1 is LNHDA, CDR2 SQIVND, per germline (reference sequence). V lost 10 bases, J lost 2 bases, and 8 bases stayed unmatched.

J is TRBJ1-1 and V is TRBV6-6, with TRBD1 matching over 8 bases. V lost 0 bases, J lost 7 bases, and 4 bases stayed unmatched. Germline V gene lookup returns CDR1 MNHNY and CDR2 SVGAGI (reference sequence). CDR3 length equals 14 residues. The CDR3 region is CASSYSTGEVEAFF. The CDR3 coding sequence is TGTGCCAGCAGTTACTCGACAGGGGAGGTTGAAGCTTTCTTT.

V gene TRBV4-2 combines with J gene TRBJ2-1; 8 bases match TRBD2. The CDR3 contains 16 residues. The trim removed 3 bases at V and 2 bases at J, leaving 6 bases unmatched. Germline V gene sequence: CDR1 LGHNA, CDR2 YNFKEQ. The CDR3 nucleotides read TGTGCCAGCAGCCAGGCCGGGACTAGTGCCTACAATGAGCAGTTCTTC. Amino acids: CASSQAGTSAYNEQFF.

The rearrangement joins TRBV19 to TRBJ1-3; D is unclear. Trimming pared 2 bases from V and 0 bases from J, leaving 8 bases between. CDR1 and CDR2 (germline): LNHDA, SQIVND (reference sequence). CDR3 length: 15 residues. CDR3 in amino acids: CASSITATSGNTIYF. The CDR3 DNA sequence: TGTGCCAGTAGTATAACAGCAACCTCTGGAAACACCATATATTTT. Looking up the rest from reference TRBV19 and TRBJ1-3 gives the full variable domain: DGGITQSPKYLFRKEGQNVTLSCEQNLNHDAMYWYRQDPGQGLRLIYYSQIVNDFQKGDIAEGYSVSREKKESFPLTVTSAQKNPTAFYLCASSITATSGNTIYFGEGSWLTVV.

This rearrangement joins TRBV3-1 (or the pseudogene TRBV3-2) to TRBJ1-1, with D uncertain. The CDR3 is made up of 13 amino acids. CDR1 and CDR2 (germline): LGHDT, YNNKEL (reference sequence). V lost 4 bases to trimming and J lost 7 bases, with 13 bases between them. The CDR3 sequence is CASSPDRELEAFF. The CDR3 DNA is TGTGCCAGCAGCCCAGACCGGGAACTTGAAGCTTTCTTT.

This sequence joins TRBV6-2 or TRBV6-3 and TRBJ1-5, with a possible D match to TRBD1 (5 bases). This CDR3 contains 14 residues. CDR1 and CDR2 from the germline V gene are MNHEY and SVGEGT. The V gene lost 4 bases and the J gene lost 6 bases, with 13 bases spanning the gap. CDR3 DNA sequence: TGTGCCAGCAGTTCCCGCAGGGTGGGTCAGCCCCAGCATTTT. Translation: CASSSRRVGQPQHF.

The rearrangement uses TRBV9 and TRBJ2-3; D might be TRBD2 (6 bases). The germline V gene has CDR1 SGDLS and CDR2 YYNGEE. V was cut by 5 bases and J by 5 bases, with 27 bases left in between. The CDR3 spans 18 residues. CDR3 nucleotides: TGTGCCAGCAGAGGAGGGAGGAGGCGGACTTACCCCAGAGATACGCAGTATTTT. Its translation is CASRGGRRRTYPRDTQYF.

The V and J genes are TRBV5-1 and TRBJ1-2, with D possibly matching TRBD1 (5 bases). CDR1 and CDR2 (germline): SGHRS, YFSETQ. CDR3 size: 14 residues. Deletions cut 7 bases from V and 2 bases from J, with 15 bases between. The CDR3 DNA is TGCGCCAGCGGCCGTGGGGGAGGGAACTATGGCTACACCTTC. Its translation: CASGRGGGNYGYTF.

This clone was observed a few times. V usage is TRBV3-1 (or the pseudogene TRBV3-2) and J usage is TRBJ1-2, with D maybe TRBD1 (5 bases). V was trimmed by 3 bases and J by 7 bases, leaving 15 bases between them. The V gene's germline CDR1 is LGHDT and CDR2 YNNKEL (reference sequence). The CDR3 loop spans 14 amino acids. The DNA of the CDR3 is TGTGCCAGCAGCCATCCCGAGCGGGGGTCTGGCTACACCTTC. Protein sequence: CASSHPERGSGYTF.

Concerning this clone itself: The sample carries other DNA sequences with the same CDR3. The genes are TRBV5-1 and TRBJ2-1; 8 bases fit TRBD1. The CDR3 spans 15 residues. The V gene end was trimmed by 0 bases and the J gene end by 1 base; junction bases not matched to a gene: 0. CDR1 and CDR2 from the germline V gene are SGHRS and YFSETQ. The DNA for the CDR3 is TGCGCCAGCAGCTTGGGGACAGGGTCCTACAATGAGCAGTTCTTC. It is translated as CASSLGTGSYNEQFF.

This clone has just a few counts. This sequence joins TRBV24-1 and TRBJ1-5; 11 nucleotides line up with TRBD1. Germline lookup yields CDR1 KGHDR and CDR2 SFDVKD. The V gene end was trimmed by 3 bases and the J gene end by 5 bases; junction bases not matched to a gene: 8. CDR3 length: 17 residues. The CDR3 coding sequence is TGTGCCACCAGTGATCCTCCGGGACAGGGGGTTGATCAGCCCCAGCATTTT. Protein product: CATSDPPGQGVDQPQHF.

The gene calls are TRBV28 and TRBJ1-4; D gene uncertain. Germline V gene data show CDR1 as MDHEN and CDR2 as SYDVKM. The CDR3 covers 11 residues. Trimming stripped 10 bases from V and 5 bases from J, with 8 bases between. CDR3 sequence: CATEENEKLFF. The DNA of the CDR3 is TGTGCCACCGAGGAGAATGAAAAACTGTTTTTT.

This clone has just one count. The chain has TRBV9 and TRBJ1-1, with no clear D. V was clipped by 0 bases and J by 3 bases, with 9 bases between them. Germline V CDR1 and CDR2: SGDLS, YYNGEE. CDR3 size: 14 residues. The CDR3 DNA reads TGTGCCAGCAGCGTAGACGCGGGCGACACTGAAGCTTTCTTT. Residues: CASSVDAGDTEAFF. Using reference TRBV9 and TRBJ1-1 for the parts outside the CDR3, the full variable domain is DSGVTQTPKHLITATGQRVTLRCSPRSGDLSVYWYQQSLDQGLQFLIQYYNGEERAKGNILERFSAQQFPDLHSELNLSSLELGDSALYFCASSVDAGDTEAFFGQGTRLTVV.

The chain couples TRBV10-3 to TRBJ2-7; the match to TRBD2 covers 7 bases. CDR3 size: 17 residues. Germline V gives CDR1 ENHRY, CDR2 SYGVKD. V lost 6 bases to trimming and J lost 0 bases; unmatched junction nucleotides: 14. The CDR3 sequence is CAIRVGKERGDSYEQYF. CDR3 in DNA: TGTGCCATCAGGGTGGGTAAGGAGCGGGGTGACTCCTACGAGCAGTACTTC.

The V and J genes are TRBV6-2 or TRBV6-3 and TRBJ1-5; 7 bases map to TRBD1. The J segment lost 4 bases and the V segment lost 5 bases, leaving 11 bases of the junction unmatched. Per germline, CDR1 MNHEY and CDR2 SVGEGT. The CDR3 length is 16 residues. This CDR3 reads CASSTLTGLTNQPQHF. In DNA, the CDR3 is TGTGCCAGCAGTACCCTGACAGGGCTTACTAATCAGCCCCAGCATTTT.

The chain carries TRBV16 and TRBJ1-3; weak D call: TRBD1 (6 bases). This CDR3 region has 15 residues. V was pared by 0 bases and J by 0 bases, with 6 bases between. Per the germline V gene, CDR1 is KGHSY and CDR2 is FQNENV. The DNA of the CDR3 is TGTGCCAGCAGCCAATCCAGGGGCTCTGGAAACACCATATATTTT. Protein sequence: CASSQSRGSGNTIYF. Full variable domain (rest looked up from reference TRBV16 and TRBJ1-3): GEEVAQTPKHLVRGEGQKAKLYCAPIKGHSYVFWYQQVLKNEFKFLISFQNENVFDETGMPKERFSAKCLPNSPCSLEIQATKLEDSAVYFCASSQSRGSGNTIYFGEGSWLTVV.